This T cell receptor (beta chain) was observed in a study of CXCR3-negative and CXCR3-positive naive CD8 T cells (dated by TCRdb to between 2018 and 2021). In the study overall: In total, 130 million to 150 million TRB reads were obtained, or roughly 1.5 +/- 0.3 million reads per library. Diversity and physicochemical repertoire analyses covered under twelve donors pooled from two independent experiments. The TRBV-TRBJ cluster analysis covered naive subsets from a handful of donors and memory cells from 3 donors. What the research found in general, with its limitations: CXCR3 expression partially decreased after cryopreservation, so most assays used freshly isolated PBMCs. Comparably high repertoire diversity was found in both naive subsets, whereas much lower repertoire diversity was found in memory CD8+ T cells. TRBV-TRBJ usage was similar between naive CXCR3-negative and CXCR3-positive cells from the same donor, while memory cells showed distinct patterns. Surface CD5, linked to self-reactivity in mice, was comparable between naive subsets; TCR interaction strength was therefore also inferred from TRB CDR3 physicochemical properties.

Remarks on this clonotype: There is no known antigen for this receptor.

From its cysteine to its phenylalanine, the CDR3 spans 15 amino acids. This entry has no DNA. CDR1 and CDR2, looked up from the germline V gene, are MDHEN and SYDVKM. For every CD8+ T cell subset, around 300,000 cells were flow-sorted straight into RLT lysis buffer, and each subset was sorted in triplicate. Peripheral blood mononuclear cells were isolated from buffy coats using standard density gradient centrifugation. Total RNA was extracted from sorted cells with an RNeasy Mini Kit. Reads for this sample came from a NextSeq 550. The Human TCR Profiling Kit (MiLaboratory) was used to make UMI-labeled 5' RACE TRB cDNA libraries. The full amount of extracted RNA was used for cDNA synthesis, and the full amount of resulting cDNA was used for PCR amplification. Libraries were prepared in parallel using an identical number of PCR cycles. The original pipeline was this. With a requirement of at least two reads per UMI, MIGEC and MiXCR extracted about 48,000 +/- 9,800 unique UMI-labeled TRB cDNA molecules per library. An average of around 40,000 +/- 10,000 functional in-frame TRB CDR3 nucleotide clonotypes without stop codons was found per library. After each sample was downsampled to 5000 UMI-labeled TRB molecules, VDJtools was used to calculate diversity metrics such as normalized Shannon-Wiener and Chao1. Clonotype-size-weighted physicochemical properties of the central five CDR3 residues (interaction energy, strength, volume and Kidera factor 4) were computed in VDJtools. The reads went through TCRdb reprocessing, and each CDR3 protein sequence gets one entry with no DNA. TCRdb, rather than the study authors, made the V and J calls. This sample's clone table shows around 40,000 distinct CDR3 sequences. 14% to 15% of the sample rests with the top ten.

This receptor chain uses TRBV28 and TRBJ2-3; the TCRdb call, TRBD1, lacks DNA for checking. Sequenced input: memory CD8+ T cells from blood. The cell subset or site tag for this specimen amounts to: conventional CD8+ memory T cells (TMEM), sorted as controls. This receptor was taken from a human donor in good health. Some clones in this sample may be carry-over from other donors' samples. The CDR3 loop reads CASRGRDRSTDTQYF.